This TCR beta chain is from a study of blood T cell repertoires in COVID-19. Study at large: Whether acute or convalescent, the COVID-19 samples came from the United States, Italy and Spain. In each case, the material was cDNA or gDNA derived from T cells, B-cell-depleted T cells, or PBMCs.

In this sample, this clone turned up a few times. Per the original methods: For nucleated cells, counts were estimated from reference gene primer amplification. Profiled with immunoSEQ multiplex PCR; TCRdb holds only in-frame clones, not every one. That table furnishes V, J and clone size, whereas the DNA furnished D and trimming. Of about 47,000 clones listed, about four fifths are singletons. This sequence was found in a man aged 45-65 years with acute or convalescent COVID-19. The specimen sequenced was peripheral blood.

The CDR3 region has the DNA TGCAGCGTCGGGACAGGGGTATACGAGCAGTACTTC. Translated, it gives CSVGTGVYEQYF. This chain joins TRBV29-1 and TRBJ2-7, with 10 positions matching TRBD1. The V segment lost 6 bases and the J segment 4 bases; nucleotides outside the gene matches: 3. The CDR3 has 12 residues. Germline assignment: CDR1 SQVTM and CDR2 ANQGSEA.